The clone carrying this TCR beta chain was counted at least ten times. The sample originates from a study of T-cell reconstitution after alpha-beta-depleted transplantation in children. Unique molecular identifiers were incorporated during preparation of the TCRbeta library. Each CDR3 protein gets one entry after TCRdb re-called the PCR reads with MiXCR. The repertoire consists of some 840,000 distinct CDR3 sequences, with around 15% occurring once and the leading ten covering around 5.3%. The germline CDR1 and CDR2 sequences are SGHRS and YFSETQ. This CDR3 has 12 residues. V dropped 5 bases and J dropped 6 bases, with 8 bases sitting between them.

The sequenced sample was PBMCs, mostly from graft donor cells, obtained 360 days after TCRalphabeta/CD19-depleted stem cell transplant. The V call is TRBV5-1, the J call TRBJ2-2, with D possibly being TRBD1 (6 bases). The TCR was taken from a male patient younger than 18 who had a stem cell transplant for acute lymphoblastic leukemia, so the T cells may come from the graft donor. The CDR3 loop reads CASRQGSGELFF. CDR3 nucleotide sequence: TGCGCCAGCAGACAGGGATCCGGGGAGCTGTTTTTT.